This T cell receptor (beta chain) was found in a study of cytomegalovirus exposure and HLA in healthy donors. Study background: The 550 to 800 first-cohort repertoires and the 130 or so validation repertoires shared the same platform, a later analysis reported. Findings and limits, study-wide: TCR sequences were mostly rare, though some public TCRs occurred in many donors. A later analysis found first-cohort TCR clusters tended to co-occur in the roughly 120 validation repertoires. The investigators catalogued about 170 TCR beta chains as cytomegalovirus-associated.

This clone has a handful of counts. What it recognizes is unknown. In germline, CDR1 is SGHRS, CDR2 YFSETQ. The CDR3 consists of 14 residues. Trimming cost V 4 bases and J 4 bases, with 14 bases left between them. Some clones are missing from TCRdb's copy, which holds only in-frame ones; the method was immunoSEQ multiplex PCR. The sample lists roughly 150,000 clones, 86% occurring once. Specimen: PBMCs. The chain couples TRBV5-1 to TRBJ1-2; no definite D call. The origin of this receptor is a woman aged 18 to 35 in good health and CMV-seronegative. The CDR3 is CASSVTDPRYGYTF. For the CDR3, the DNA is TGCGCCAGCAGCGTAACAGACCCTCGCTATGGCTACACCTTC.